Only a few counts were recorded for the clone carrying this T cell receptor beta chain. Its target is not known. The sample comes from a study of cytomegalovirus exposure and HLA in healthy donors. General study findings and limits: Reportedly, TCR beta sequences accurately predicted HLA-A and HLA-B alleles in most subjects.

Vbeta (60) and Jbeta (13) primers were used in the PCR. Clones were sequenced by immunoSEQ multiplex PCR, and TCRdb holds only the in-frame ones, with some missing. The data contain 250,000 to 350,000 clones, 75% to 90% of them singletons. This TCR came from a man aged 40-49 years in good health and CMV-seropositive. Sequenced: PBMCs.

CDR3 nucleotides: TGTGCCAGCAGTGTGGGGGGGATGGGCGAAGCTTTCTTT. Its translation is CASSVGGMGEAFF. The V call is TRBV6-1, the J call TRBJ1-1; D possibly corresponds to TRBD1 (5 bases). Trimming cost V 4 bases and J 8 bases, with 14 bases left between them. The CDR3 length is 13 residues. Germline V CDR1 and CDR2: MNHNS, SASEGT.